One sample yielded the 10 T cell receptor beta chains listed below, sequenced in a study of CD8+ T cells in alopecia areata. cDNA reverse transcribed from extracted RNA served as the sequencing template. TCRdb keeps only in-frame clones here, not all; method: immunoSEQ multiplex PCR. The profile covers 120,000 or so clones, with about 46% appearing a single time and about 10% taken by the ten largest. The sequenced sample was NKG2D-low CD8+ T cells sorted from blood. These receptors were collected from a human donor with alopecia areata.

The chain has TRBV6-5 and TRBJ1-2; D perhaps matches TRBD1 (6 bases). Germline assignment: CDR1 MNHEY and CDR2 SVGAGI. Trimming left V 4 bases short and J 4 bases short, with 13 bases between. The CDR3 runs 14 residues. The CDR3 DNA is TGTGCCAGCAGTTTGGTGGGGGCCTCCTATGGCTACACCTTC. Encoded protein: CASSLVGASYGYTF.

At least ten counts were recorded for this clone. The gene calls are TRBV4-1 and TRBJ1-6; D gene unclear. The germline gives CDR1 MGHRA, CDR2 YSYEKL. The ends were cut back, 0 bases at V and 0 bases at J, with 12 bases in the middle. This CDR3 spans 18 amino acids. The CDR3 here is CASSQDRAVSSYNSPLHF. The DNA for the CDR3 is TGCGCCAGCAGCCAAGATCGGGCCGTTAGCTCCTATAATTCACCCCTCCACTTT.

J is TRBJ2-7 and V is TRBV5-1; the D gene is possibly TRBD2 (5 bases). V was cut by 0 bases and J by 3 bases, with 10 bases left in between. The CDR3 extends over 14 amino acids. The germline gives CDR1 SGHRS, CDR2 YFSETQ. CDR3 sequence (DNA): TGCGCCAGCAGCTTGGGTGGGAGCGACTACGAGCAGTACTTC. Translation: CASSLGGSDYEQYF.

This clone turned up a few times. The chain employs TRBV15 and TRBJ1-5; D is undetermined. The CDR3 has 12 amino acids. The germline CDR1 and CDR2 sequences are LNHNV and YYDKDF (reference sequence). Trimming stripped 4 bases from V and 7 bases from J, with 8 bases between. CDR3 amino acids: CATSIGSQPQHF. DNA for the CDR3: TGTGCCACCAGCATTGGGAGCCAGCCCCAGCATTTT. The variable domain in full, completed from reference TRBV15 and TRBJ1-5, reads DAMVIQNPRYQVTQFGKPVTLSCSQTLNHNVMYWYQQKSSQAPKLLFHYYDKDFNNEADTPDNFQSRRPNTSFCFLDIRSPGLGDTAMYLCATSIGSQPQHFGDGTRLSIL.

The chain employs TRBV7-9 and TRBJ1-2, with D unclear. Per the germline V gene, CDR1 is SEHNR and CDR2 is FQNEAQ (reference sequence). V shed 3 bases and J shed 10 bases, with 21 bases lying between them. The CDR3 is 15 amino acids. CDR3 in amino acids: CASSFPPSGYNVYTF. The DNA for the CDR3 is TGTGCCAGCAGCTTCCCTCCCAGCGGTTATAATGTCTACACCTTC.

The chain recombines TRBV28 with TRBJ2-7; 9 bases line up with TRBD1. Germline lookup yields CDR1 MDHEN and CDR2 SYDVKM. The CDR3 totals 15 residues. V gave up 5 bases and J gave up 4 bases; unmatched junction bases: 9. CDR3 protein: CASSTGTGLFYEQYF. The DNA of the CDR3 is TGTGCCAGCAGTACCGGGACAGGGTTGTTTTACGAGCAGTACTTC.

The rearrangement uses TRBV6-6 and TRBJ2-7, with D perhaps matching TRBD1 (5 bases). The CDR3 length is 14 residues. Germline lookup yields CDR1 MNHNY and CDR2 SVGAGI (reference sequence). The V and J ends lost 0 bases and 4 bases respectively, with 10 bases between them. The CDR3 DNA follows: TGTGCCAGCAGTTACTCGGCAGGGCTGTACGAGCAGTACTTC. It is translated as CASSYSAGLYEQYF.

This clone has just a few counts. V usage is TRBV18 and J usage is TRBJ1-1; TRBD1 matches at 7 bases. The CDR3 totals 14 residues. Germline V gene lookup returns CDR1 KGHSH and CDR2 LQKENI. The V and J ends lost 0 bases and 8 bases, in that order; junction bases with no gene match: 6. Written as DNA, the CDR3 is TGTGCCAGCTCACCACCAACAGGGGAAATAGAAGCTTTCTTT. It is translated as CASSPPTGEIEAFF. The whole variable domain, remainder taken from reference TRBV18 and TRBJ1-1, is NAGVMQNPRHLVRRRGQEARLRCSPMKGHSHVYWYRQLPEEGLKFMVYLQKENIIDESGMPKERFSAEFPKEGPSILRIQQVVRGDSAAYFCASSPPTGEIEAFFGQGTRLTVV.

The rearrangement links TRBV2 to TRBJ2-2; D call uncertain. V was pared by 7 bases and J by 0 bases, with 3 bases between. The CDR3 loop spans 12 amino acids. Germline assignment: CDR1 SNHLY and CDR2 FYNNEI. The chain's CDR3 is CASTTNTGELFF. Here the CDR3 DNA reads TGTGCCAGCACAACGAACACCGGGGAGCTGTTTTTT. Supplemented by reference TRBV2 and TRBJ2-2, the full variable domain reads EPEVTQTPSHQVTQMGQEVILRCVPISNHLYFYWYRQILGQKVEFLVSFYNNEISEKSEIFDDQFSVERPDGSNFTLKIRSTKLEDSAMYFCASTTNTGELFFGEGSRLTVL.

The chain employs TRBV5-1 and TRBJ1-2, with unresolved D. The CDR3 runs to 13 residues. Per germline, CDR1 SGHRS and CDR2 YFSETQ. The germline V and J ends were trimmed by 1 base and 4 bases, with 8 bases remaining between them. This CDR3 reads CASSLSSSYGYTF. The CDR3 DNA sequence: TGCGCCAGCAGCTTGTCATCCAGCTATGGCTACACCTTC.